These 14 T cell receptor beta chains originate from one sample sequenced in a study of shared clonotypes between healthy human individuals. The naive CD8 population came from CD45RO-negative cells selected for CCR7, without terminally differentiated effector memory CD45RA+ cells. Produced via immunoSEQ multiplex PCR; TCRdb's table is partial and in-frame only. The data show about 2 million clones, about 95% seen once. Sample: naive CD8+ T cells sorted from blood. Receptors were obtained from a man in his late teens or twenties in good health.

This clone showed up just once. This chain links TRBV5-1 with TRBJ2-4, with 8 bases identical to TRBD1. Germline V gene lookup returns CDR1 SGHRS and CDR2 YFSETQ. The CDR3 has 17 residues. The J segment lost 0 bases and the V segment lost 1 base, leaving 6 bases of the junction unmatched. The CDR3 DNA follows: TGCGCCAGCAGCTTGTTGTTCAGGGGGCGAGCCAAAAACATTCAGTACTTC. This codes for CASSLLFRGRAKNIQYF.

The gene calls are TRBV7-9 and TRBJ2-7; D call uncertain. This CDR3 comprises 12 residues. Looked up from germline, CDR1 is SEHNR and CDR2 is FQNEAQ (reference sequence). Trimming pared 5 bases from V and 3 bases from J, leaving 8 bases between. Here the CDR3 reads CASSVSNYEQYF. For the CDR3, the DNA is TGTGCCAGCAGCGTTTCGAACTACGAGCAGTACTTC.

V is TRBV5-6 and J is TRBJ2-3; tentatively, D is TRBD1 (6 bases). This CDR3 has 15 residues. Germline CDR1 reads SGHDT; CDR2 reads YYEEEE. V was cut by 2 bases and J by 4 bases, with 14 bases left in between. This CDR3 reads CASSLQGQGSDTQYF. CDR3 nucleotide sequence: TGTGCCAGCAGCTTACAAGGGCAGGGGTCAGATACGCAGTATTTT.

J is TRBJ1-1 and V is TRBV27; possible D gene TRBD1, 6 bases. The CDR3 extends over 13 amino acids. Germline values: CDR1 MNHEY, CDR2 SMNVEV (reference sequence). V was trimmed by 8 bases and J by 6 bases, leaving 16 bases between them. CDR3 bases: TGTGCCAGCCGACGAGGGGGAAGCGCTGAAGCTTTCTTT. Residues: CASRRGGSAEAFF.

The chain is built from TRBV9 and TRBJ2-7; TRBD2 matches at 7 bases. V gave up 0 bases and J gave up 6 bases; unmatched junction bases: 6. The germline V gene encodes CDR1 SGDLS and CDR2 YYNGEE. The length of the CDR3 is 14 residues. In DNA, the CDR3 is TGTGCCAGCAGCGTAGAAGGAGGGGAGGGCGAGCAGTACTTC. It is translated as CASSVEGGEGEQYF.

The rearrangement links TRBV6-5 to TRBJ2-3; 9 bases align to TRBD2. Germline V gives CDR1 MNHEY, CDR2 SVGAGI. The CDR3 loop spans 16 amino acids. J lost 0 bases, V lost 2 bases, and 3 bases had no gene match. The CDR3 DNA is TGTGCCAGCAGTTACGCGGGAGGGCCCAGCACAGATACGCAGTATTTT. It codes for CASSYAGGPSTDTQYF.

Note on this clone: In the same sample, other DNA sequences code for this CDR3. The J gene is TRBJ2-7, the V gene TRBV6-1; D gene uncertain. Per the germline V gene, CDR1 is MNHNS and CDR2 is SASEGT. The CDR3 covers 11 residues. Trimming took 3 bases from V and 4 from J, leaving 4 bases between them. Here the CDR3 reads CASSETYEQYF. CDR3 bases: TGTGCCAGCAGTGAGACATACGAGCAGTACTTC.

A few counts support this clone. V gene TRBV4-3 combines with J gene TRBJ2-3, with D tentatively TRBD1 or TRBD2 (5 bases each). Germline values: CDR1 LGHNA, CDR2 YSLEER. Trimming pared 4 bases from V and 2 bases from J, leaving 19 bases between. The CDR3 runs to 17 residues. Here the CDR3 reads CASSPSGVRGNTDTQYF. CDR3 DNA sequence: TGCGCCAGCAGCCCATCCGGCGTGAGGGGAAACACAGATACGCAGTATTTT.

The rearrangement uses TRBV4-1 and TRBJ1-2, with TRBD1 identical over 8 bases. This CDR3 is built from 14 residues. With V trimmed by 3 bases and J by 3 bases, 3 bases remained unmatched. Germline V gene lookup returns CDR1 MGHRA and CDR2 YSYEKL. Here the CDR3 DNA reads TGCGCCAGCAGCCACTCGACAGGGGACTATGGCTACACCTTC. This gives the protein CASSHSTGDYGYTF.

The rearrangement links TRBV19 to TRBJ2-2, with TRBD2 identical over 7 bases. Losses at the gene ends were 5 bases for V and 4 bases for J; bases not matched to a gene: 7. The CDR3 runs to 15 residues. Germline V gene lookup returns CDR1 LNHDA and CDR2 SQIVND (reference sequence). The chain's CDR3 is CASSPTSVGTGELFF. In DNA form, the CDR3 reads TGTGCCAGTAGTCCCACTAGCGTAGGCACCGGGGAGCTGTTTTTT.

For the CDR3, the DNA is TGTGCCAGCACTTGGCGAGGGCTCGAATGGGAGACCCAGTACTTC. Translated: CASTWRGLEWETQYF. The chain couples TRBV28 to TRBJ2-5, with D possibly matching TRBD2 (5 bases). The CDR3 contains 15 residues. The V end lost 7 bases, the J end lost 5 bases, and 20 bases lay between the germline ends. Germline CDR1 and CDR2: MDHEN and SYDVKM.

The CDR3 DNA reads as TGTGCCAGCGGCAGCCTAATCTCCTACGAGCAGTACTTC. Encoded protein: CASGSLISYEQYF. The chain recombines TRBV7-9 with TRBJ2-7; D is undetermined. Germline lookup yields CDR1 SEHNR and CDR2 FQNEAQ (reference sequence). The CDR3 sequence is 13 residues long. V lost 8 bases and J lost 0, with 11 bases in between. Variable domain in full (rest from reference TRBV7-9 and TRBJ2-7): DTGVSQNPRHKITKRGQNVTFRCDPISEHNRLYWYRQTLGQGPEFLTYFQNEAQLEKSRLLSDRFSAERPKGSFSTLEIQRTEQGDSAMYLCASGSLISYEQYFGPGTRLTVT.

The chain couples TRBV27 to TRBJ2-6; the D is unclear. The germline gives CDR1 MNHEY, CDR2 SMNVEV (reference sequence). The germline V and J ends were trimmed by 5 bases and 4 bases, with 6 bases remaining between them. This CDR3 is built from 13 residues. In nucleotides, the CDR3 is TGTGCCAGCAGTGCCTTGGGGGCCAACGTCCTGACTTTC. Its translation: CASSALGANVLTF.

The chain couples TRBV29-1 to TRBJ2-3; D is possibly TRBD2 (6 bases). There are 14 residues in the CDR3. Germline V CDR1 and CDR2: SQVTM, ANQGSEA. V lost 2 bases and J lost 2, with 11 bases in between. For the CDR3, the DNA is TGCAGCGTTGAATTGGGACTCTTCACAGATACGCAGTATTTT. This gives the protein CSVELGLFTDTQYF.